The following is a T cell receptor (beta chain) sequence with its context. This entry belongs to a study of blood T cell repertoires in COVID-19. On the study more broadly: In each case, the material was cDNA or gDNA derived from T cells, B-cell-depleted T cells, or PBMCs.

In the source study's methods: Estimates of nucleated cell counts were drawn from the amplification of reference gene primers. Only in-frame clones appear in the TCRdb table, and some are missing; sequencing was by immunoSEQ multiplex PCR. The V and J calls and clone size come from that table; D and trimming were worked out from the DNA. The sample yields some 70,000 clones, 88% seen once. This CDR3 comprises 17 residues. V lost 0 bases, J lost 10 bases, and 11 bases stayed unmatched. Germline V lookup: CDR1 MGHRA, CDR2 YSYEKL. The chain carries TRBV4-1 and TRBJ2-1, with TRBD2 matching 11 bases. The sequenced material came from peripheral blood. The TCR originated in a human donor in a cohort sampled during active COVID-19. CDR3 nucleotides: TGCGCCAGCAGCCAAGATCTGAAGGTAGCGGGAGGGCCAGAGCAGTTCTTC. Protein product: CASSQDLKVAGGPEQFF.